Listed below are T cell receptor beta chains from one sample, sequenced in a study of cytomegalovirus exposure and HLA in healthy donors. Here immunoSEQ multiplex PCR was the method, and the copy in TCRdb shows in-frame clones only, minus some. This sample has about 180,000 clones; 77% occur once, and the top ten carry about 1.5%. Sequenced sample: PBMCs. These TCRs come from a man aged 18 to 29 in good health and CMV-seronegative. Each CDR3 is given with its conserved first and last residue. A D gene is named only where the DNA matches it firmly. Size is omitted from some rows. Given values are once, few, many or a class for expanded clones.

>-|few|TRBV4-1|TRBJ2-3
TGCGCCAGCAGCCAAGATCCAGGGCGACCATCGGATACGCAGTATTTT
CASSQDPGRPSDTQYF
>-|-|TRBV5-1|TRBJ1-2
TGCGCCAGCAGCTTGGGCGACAGACCAGACTACACCTTC
CASSLGDRPDYTF
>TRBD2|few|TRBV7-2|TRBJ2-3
TGTGCCAGCAGCCTCAGCGGGGGCACAGATACGCAGTATTTT
CASSLSGGTDTQYF
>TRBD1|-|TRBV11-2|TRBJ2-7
TGTGCCAGCAGCTTAGGGTCGACAGGGGCCTACGAGCAGTACTTC
CASSLGSTGAYEQYF
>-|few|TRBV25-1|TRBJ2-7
TGTGCCAGCAGTGGACTTTTCTACGAGCAGTACTTC
CASSGLFYEQYF
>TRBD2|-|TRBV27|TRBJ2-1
TGTGCCAGCAGTACTAGCGGTTCCTACAATGAGCAGTTCTTC
CASSTSGSYNEQFF
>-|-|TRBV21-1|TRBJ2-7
TGTGCCAGCAGACTAGCGGGACCCTACGAGCAGTACTTC
CASRLAGPYEQYF
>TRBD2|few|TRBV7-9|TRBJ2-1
TGTGCCAGCAGCCCGACTAGCGGGAGACGCTCCTCCTACAATGAGCAGTTCTTC
CASSPTSGRRSSYNEQFF
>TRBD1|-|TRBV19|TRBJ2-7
TGTGCCAGTAGTATAGCCCTAACCGGGACAGGGGCCGCCTACGAGCAGTACTTC
CASSIALTGTGAAYEQYF
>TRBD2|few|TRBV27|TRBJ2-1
TGTGCCAGCATTCCATGGGGGTACGGGAGGGCCTACAATGAGCAGTTCTTC
CASIPWGYGRAYNEQFF
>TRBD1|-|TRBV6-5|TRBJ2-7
TGTGCCAGCAGGACAGGGGGCGGCGAGCAGTACTTC
CASRTGGGEQYF
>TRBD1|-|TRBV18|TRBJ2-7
TGTGCCAGCTCACCACCGAAGGGGGCTCCCTACGAGCAGTACTTC
CASSPPKGAPYEQYF
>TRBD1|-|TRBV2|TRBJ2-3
TGTGCCAGCAGCCACGGGACAGGCAGCACAGATACGCAGTATTTT
CASSHGTGSTDTQYF
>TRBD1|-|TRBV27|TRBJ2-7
TGTGCCAGCAGTTTAGGTTCCGGGACAGGGGGCTTCGAGCAGTACTTC
CASSLGSGTGGFEQYF
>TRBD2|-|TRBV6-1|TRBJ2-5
TGTGCCAGCAGTGGGCTAAGATTCCCGGGACTAGCGGGAGGAGAGACCCAGTACTTC
CASSGLRFPGLAGGETQYF
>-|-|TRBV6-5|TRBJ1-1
TGTGCCAGCAGGGGGTTTCGGGGGGACACTGAAGCTTTCTTT
CASRGFRGDTEAFF
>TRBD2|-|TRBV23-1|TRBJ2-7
TGCGCCAGCAGTCAAGGACTAGCGGGCTCCTACGAGCAGTACTTC
CASSQGLAGSYEQYF
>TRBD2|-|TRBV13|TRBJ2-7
TGTGCCAGCAGCCACCTATCTTGGGGGTTAGCGGGGGAGCAGTACTTC
CASSHLSWGLAGEQYF
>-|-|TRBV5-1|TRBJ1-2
TGCGCCAGCAAATTACAGGGAAGCCGAACGTCTAACTATGGCTACACCTTC
CASKLQGSRTSNYGYTF
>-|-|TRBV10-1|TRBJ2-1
TGCGCCAGCAGTAACGGTCCCCGGTACAATGAGCAGTTCTTC
CASSNGPRYNEQFF
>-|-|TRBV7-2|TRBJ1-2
TGTGCCAGCAGCTTAGACAGGTACTATGGCTACACCTTC
CASSLDRYYGYTF
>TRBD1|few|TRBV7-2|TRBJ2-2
TGTGCCAGCAGCGGCCCCGGGACAGGGGGTTTGCTCACCGGGGAGCTGTTTTTT
CASSGPGTGGLLTGELFF
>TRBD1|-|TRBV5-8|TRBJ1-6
TGTGCCAGCAGAGCGACAGGGGCCCCGGGATCACCCCTCCACTTT
CASRATGAPGSPLHF
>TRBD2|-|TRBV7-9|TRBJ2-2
TGTGCCAGCAGCTTAGGGGGCCTAGCGGAGAACACCGGGGAGCTGTTTTTT
CASSLGGLAENTGELFF
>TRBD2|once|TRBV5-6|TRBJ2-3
TGTGCCAGCACACTAGCGGGAGGTGGTAGAGATACGCAGTATTTT
CASTLAGGGRDTQYF
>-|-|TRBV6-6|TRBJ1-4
TGTGCCAGCAGGACGGGTGATAATGAAAAACTGTTTTTT
CASRTGDNEKLFF
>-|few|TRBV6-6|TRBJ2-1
TGTGCCAGCAGCAAGCGGGTCTTCAATGAGCAGTTCTTC
CASSKRVFNEQFF
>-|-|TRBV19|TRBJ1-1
TGTGCCAGTAAGGGCAGGGATTTTGCGAACACTGAAGCTTTCTTT
CASKGRDFANTEAFF
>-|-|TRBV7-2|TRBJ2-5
TGTGCCAGCGGGGATGGGCCACCAGGGCGAGAGACCCAGTACTTC
CASGDGPPGRETQYF
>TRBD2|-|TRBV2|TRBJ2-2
TGTGCCCTTCGACTAGCCAACACCGGGGAGCTGTTTTTT
CALRLANTGELFF
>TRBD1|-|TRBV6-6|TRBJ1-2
TGTGCCAGCAATGGGCAGGGACAGGGGATGGACTATGGCTACACCTTC
CASNGQGQGMDYGYTF
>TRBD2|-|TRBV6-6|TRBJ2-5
TGTGCCAGCAGTTACTTCGGGGGGCAAGAGACCCAGTACTTC
CASSYFGGQETQYF
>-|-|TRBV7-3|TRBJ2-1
TGTGCCAGCAGCCCCAGATCCGGGAGACATGAGCAGTTCTTC
CASSPRSGRHEQFF
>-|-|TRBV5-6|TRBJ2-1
TGTGCCAGCAGCCTGTGGGGGGTTGAATACAATGAGCAGTTCTTC
CASSLWGVEYNEQFF
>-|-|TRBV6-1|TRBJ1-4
TGTGCCAGCAGAGTTCGACAGATAAATGAAAAACTGTTTTTT
CASRVRQINEKLFF
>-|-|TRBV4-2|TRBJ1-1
TGTGCCAGCAGCCAAGATTTGTGGACAGTACGTGGCCAAGCTTTCTTT
CASSQDLWTVRGQAFF
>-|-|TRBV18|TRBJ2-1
TGTGCCAGCTCACTAGCTAATGAGCAGTTCTTC
CASSLANEQFF
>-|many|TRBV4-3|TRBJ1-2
TGCGCCAGCAGCCCGGGACTTCTCTATGGCTACACCTTC
CASSPGLLYGYTF
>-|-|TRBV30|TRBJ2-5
TGTGCCTGGACGGACTACCGCTACGGAGAGACCCAGTACTTC
CAWTDYRYGETQYF
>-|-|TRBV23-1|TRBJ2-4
TGCGCCAGCAGTCAATCACCAGACTTAGCCAAAAACATTCAGTACTTC
CASSQSPDLAKNIQYF
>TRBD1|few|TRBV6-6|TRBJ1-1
TGTGCCAGCGGGGGACAGGGCGGTACTGAAGCTTTCTTT
CASGGQGGTEAFF
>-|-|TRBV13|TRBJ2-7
TGTGCCAGCAGCTTAGGAAAGGGGGCCTACGAGCAGTACTTC
CASSLGKGAYEQYF
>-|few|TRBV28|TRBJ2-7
TGTGCCAGCAGTTTAGGGGGCGTAGGGTACGAGCAGTACTTC
CASSLGGVGYEQYF
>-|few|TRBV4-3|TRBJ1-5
TGCGCCAGCAGCCAAGATGCGGGTCTGATCAGCAATCAGCCCCAGCATTTT
CASSQDAGLISNQPQHF
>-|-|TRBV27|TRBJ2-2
TGTGCCAGCAGTTTATGGGGGCGACCTACCGGGGAGCTGTTTTTT
CASSLWGRPTGELFF
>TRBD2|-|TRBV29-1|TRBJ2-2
TGCAGCGTTGAAACGGCGGGAGGGGTCGGGGAGCTGTTTTTT
CSVETAGGVGELFF
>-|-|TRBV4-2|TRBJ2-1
TGTGCCAGCAGCCATGAACGGCTAGCTGAGGACAATGAGCAGTTCTTC
CASSHERLAEDNEQFF
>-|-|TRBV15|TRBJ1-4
TGTGCCACCAGCTTTATTTCAACTAATGAAAAACTGTTTTTT
CATSFISTNEKLFF
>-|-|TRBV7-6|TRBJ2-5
TGTGCCAGCAGCAGCGGATCTAGCGCCATGGAGACCCAGTACTTC
CASSSGSSAMETQYF
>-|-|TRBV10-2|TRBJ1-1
TGCGCCAGCAGCCTACTCAGAGCGGGGACTGAAGCTTTCTTT
CASSLLRAGTEAFF
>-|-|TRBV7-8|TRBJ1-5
TGTGCCAGCAGCTTTTATAGCAATCAGCCCCAGCATTTT
CASSFYSNQPQHF
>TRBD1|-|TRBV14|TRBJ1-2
TGTGCCAGCAGCCAGCGGACAGGGAACTATGGCTACACCTTC
CASSQRTGNYGYTF